This TCR beta chain stems from a study of shared T cell receptors in the human thymus. Data came from immunoSEQ multiplex PCR; TCRdb stores just in-frame clones and leaves some out. The sample includes hundreds of thousands of clones, more than 75% of them seen just once. These same records also appear under a second study, on human thymus T cells. That source reports: Donation came from healthy Finnish infants having corrective surgery for congenital heart defects. Thymus specimens were resections from corrective heart surgery. Biased V and J segment usage appeared in thymus and peripheral blood. The related literature has documented a marked overlap of thymic repertoires among unrelated individuals.

This TCR came from a boy under two years old with a congenital heart defect. The sample was thymocytes.

The CDR3 spells CASSQDERVQETQYF. In DNA, the CDR3 is TGCGCCAGCAGCCAAGATGAGCGGGTGCAAGAGACCCAGTACTTC. This rearrangement joins TRBV4-3 to TRBJ2-5, with D maybe TRBD2 (6 bases). From germline, CDR1 is LGHNA and CDR2 YSLEER. Trimming removed 0 bases at V and 2 bases at J, with 10 bases between. The CDR3 runs to 15 residues.